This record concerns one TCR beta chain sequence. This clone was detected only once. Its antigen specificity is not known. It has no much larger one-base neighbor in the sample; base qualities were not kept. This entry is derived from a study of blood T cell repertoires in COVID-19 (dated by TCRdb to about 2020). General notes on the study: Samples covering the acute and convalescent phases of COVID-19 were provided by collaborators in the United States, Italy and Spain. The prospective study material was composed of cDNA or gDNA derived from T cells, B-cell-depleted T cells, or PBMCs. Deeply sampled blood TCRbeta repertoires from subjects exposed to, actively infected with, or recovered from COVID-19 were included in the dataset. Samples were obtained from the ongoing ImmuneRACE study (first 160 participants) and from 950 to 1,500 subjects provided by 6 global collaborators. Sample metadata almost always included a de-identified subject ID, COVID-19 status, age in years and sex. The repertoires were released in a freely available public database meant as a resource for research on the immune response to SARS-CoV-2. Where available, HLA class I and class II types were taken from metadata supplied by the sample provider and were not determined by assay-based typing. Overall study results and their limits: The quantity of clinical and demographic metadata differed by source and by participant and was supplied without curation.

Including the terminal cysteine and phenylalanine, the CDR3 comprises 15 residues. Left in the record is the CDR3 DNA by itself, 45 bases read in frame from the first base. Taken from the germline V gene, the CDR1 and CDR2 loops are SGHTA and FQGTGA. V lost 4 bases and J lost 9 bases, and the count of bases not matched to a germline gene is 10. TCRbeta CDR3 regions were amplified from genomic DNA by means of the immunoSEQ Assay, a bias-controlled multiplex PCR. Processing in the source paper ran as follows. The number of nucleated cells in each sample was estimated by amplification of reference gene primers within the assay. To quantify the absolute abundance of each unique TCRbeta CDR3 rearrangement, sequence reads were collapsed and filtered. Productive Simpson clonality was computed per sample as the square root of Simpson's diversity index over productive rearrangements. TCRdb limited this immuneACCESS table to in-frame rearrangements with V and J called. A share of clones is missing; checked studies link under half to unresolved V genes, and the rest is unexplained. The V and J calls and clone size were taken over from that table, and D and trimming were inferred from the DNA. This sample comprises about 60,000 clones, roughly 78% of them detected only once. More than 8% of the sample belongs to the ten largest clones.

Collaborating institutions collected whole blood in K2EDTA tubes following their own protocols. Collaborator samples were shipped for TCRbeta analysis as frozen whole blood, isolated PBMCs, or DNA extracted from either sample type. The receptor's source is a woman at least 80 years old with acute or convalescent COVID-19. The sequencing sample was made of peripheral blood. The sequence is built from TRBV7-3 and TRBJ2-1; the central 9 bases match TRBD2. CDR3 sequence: CASSSRGAGGSEQFF. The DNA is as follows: TGTGCCAGCAGCTCGAGGGGAGCGGGAGGTAGTGAGCAGTTCTTC.